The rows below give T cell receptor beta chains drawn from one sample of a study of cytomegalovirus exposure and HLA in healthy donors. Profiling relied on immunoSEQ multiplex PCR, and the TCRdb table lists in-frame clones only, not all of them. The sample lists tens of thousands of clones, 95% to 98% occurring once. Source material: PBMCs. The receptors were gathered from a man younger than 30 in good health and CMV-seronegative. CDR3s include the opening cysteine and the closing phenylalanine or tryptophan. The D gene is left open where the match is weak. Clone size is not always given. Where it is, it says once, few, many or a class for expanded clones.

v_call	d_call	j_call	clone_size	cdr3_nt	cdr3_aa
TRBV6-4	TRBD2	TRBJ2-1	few	TGTGCCAGCAGTCCAGTAGCGGGAGCCAATGAGCAGTTCTTC	CASSPVAGANEQFF
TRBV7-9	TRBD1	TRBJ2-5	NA	TGTGCCAGCAGGAACGACAGGGGACAAGAGACCCAGTACTTC	CASRNDRGQETQYF
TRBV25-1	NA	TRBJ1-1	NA	TGTGCCAGCAGTGGGGGAATCGGGGGAGCTTTCTTT	CASSGGIGGAFF
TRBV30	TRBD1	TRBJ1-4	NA	TGTGCCTGGAGCGGGGGGACAGGTGGTGAAAAACTGTTTTTT	CAWSGGTGGEKLFF
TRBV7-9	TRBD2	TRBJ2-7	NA	TGTGCCAGCAGCTCCCCGCGGCTAGCGGACTCCTACGAGCAGTACTTC	CASSSPRLADSYEQYF
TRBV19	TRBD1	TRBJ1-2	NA	TGTGCCAGTAGTAGGGCAAAGGGGGCGGCCTATGGCTACACCTTC	CASSRAKGAAYGYTF
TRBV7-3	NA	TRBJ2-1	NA	TGTGCCAGCAGCCCCCAGGGACTCGGTGAGCAGTTCTTC	CASSPQGLGEQFF
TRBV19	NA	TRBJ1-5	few	TGTGCCAGTCGGGGGGTGGGGGAGGGCAATCAGCCCCAGCATTTT	CASRGVGEGNQPQHF
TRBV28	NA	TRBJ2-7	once	TGCGCCAGCAAAAGTCCGACAGTTTACGAGCAGTACTTC	CASKSPTVYEQYF
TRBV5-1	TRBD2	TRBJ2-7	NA	TGCGCCAGCAGCCCCCCCACTAGCGGGACTATCGAGCAGTACTTC	CASSPPTSGTIEQYF
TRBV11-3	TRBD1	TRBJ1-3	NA	TGTGCCAGCAGCAGTGGGACAGTCTCTGGAAACACCATATATTTT	CASSSGTVSGNTIYF
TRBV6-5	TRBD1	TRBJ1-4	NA	TGTGCCAGCAGTTACGACAGGGGATCAACTAATGAAAAACTGTTTTTT	CASSYDRGSTNEKLFF
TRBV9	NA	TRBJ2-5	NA	TGTGCCAGCAGCGTAGCGGTAGCGGCGGAGACCCAGTACTTC	CASSVAVAAETQYF
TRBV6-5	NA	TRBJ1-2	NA	TGTGCCAGCAGTTACACCGGACAGCCCGACTATGGCTACACCTTC	CASSYTGQPDYGYTF
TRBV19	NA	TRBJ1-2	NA	TGTGCCAGTAGTCCACAACCCGGGAGACCGGGTTCTTTCTATGGCTACACCTTC	CASSPQPGRPGSFYGYTF
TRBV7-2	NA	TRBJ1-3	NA	TGTGCCAGCAGCTTCCTGGGAAACACCATATATTTT	CASSFLGNTIYF
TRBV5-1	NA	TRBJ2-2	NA	TGCGCCAGCAGCTCAGCCGGGACTTCAACCGGGGAGCTGTTTTTT	CASSSAGTSTGELFF
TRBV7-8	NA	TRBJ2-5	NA	TGTGCCAGCAGCTTCGGACTCGAGGAGACCCAGTACTTC	CASSFGLEETQYF
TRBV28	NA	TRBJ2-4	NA	TGTGCCAGCAGTTTCTACTACAAAAACATTCAGTACTTC	CASSFYYKNIQYF
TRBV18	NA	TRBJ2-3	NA	TGTGCCAGCTCTCGTGACAGTAGCACAGATACGCAGTATTTT	CASSRDSSTDTQYF
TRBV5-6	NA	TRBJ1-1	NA	TGTGCCAGCAGCTTGACAGGGTTGGGTGAAGCTTTCTTT	CASSLTGLGEAFF
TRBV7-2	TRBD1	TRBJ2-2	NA	TGTGCCAGCAGCCGACAGGGTCCCGGGGAGCTGTTTTTT	CASSRQGPGELFF
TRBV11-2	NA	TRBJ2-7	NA	TGTGCCAGCAGCCCACACGCAAGCGGGACAGGAGGGTACTTC	CASSPHASGTGGYF
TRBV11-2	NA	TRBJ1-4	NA	TGTGCCAGCAGCTTTTGGGGGGAGGGTGAAAAACTGTTTTTT	CASSFWGEGEKLFF
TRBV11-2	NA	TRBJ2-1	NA	TGTGCCAGCAGCTTAGTATCCGGGAGAAAGTACAATGAGCAGTTCTTC	CASSLVSGRKYNEQFF
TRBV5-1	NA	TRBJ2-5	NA	TGCGCCAGCAGTTCACAAGAGACCCAGTACTTC	CASSSQETQYF
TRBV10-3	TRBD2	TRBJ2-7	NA	TGTGCCATCAGCCGACTAGCTGGGTACGAGCAGTACTTC	CAISRLAGYEQYF
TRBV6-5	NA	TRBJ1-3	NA	TGTGCCAGCAGTTACTCACCAGGGGCTGGAAACACCATATATTTT	CASSYSPGAGNTIYF